This TCR beta chain was sequenced in a study of human T cells and chemical hapten exposure. A single record per CDR3 protein comes from TCRdb applying MiXCR to the RACE reads. The sample has some 51,000 distinct CDR3 sequences, 9.4% seen once; the top ten hold 14% to 15%. As to time point: pre-sensitization, week 0. The treatment was: therapeutic diphenylcyclopropenone sensitization with weekly scalp DPC. V was shortened by 4 bases and J by 5 bases, with 15 bases between the two germline ends. Germline lookup yields CDR1 SGDLS and CDR2 YYNGEE. The CDR3 length is 15 residues. This clonotype appeared many times.

The rearrangement links TRBV9 to TRBJ2-2; D may be TRBD1 (7 bases). The specimen was whole blood, collected in connection with sensitization to the hapten diphenylcyclopropenone (DPC). The TCR sequence derives from a woman aged 40 to 55 with alopecia areata. Some clones in this sample may be carry-over from other donors' samples. The CDR3 protein is CASSSGDSNTGELFF. In DNA, the CDR3 is TGTGCCAGCAGCTCGGGGGACAGCAATACCGGGGAGCTGTTTTTT.